This TCR beta chain is drawn from a study of radiotherapy plus CTLA-4 blockade in lung cancer. Germline V gene data show CDR1 as MNHEY and CDR2 as SVGAGI. The CDR3 consists of 11 residues. The germline V and J ends were trimmed by 6 bases and 8 bases, with 10 bases remaining between them. Clones were sequenced by immunoSEQ multiplex PCR, and TCRdb holds only the in-frame ones, with some missing. The table shows nearly 110,000 clones, with approximately 81% occurring only once. The receptor comes from a human donor with non-small cell lung cancer that progressed on radiotherapy plus ipilimumab. Some clones in this sample may be carry-over from other donors' samples. The input for sequencing was peripheral blood, taken from a patient treated with radiotherapy plus ipilimumab. V gene TRBV6-5 combines with J gene TRBJ1-1; weak D call: TRBD1 (5 bases). CDR3 amino acids: CASSLGPEAFF. The DNA for the CDR3 is TGTGCCAGCAGCTTGGGACCCGAAGCTTTCTTT.